This T cell receptor (beta chain) was found in a study of cytomegalovirus exposure and HLA in healthy donors (dated by TCRdb to 2016 to 2017). About the investigation overall: According to an earlier analysis of 550 to 700 of the donors, some 180 million T cells yielded roughly 100 million unique TCR beta sequences and less than 300 Gb of sequence data. Every discovery cohort repertoire had been produced on one sequencing platform. In a later analysis, previously published TCR beta repertoires from 670 or so donors were re-analyzed and high-resolution HLA genotyping was added so that TCR occurrence patterns could be studied. Of the roughly 400 genotyped donors, around 81% fell in the genetic ancestry cluster associated with self-reported Caucasian donors. Besides the first cohort of approximately 670 subjects, a separate validation cohort made up of 120 different subjects was used. To predict cytomegalovirus infection status, the study brought together high-throughput TCR immunosequencing, statistical association of individual TCRs with disease status, and machine learning. The number of donors typed differed by locus, with roughly 629-640 for A, B, C, DRB1 and DQB1, around 560 for DQA1, 600 to 610 for DPA1, and roughly 450 for DPB1. HLA typing covered class I and class II loci at four-digit resolution. A later genetic analysis used genome-wide SNP genotypes for about 65% of the roughly 670 donors, treating that subset as a discovery cohort. The aim of the study was to test whether cataloging public T cell receptors could identify signatures of past pathogen exposure. On average, about 240,000 unique TCR beta nucleotide sequences were sequenced per donor among 350 to 400 genotyped donors of the cohort, with around 19% of those sequences being non-productive. About 5 DR-DQ haplotypes were handled as single units for association and clustering, since linkage in the cohort was strong. The study profiled the T cell repertoires of under 850 subjects by immunosequencing and related them to cytomegalovirus serostatus. Rather than drawing on any new phenotypic data, the later analysis identified candidate immune exposures from TCR beta sequences and the way those sequences occurred across donors. An earlier analysis of some 500 of the donors used high-throughput TCR beta sequencing to judge whether each TCR beta V gene segment behaved as functional or pseudogenic. Alongside the repertoire data, information on donor age, sex, ethnicity and CMV serostatus was compiled. An early release that covered some 630 HLA-typed donors contained about 300 gigabases of sequencing data and around 85 million unique TCR sequences.

The cohort consisted of fewer than 700 healthy bone marrow donors. All cohort members were sampled while nominally healthy, although unrecorded immune exposures were likely present. The donor was CMV seropositive and was included in the group of 290 or so seropositive cohort members. A peripheral blood sample was provided by each donor, and peripheral blood mononuclear cells were used for TCR beta sequencing. Genomic DNA was extracted from the blood cell samples with the Qiagen DNeasy Blood Extraction Kit. Reading the germline V gene (reference sequence) gives CDR1 SEHNR and CDR2 FQNEAQ. The CDR3 covers 13 residues, taking in both the cysteine and the phenylalanine. Here the CDR3 DNA is all that survives: 39 bases in frame from base 1. The germline V and J ends show losses of 8 bases and 5 bases respectively, and no gene match explains 5 bases of the junction. The investigation overall reported the following: When HLA alleles, especially DR and DQ, strongly co-occurred, TCR associations were difficult to assign to individual alleles. Cytomegalovirus status was reported to be diagnosed by the classifier with high specificity and sensitivity in both the original and validation cohorts. A cluster of highly shared sequence variants was judged likely to represent a technical artifact of the sequencing pipeline. Only TCR beta chains were sequenced in this cohort, and the absence of alpha or paired-chain data limited detectable features. The authors suggested that the approach could potentially be generalized to other disease states and immunological phenotypes. In a later analysis, some 17,000 TCR beta sequences were associated with specific HLA alleles at a false discovery rate of 0.05. The earlier analysis of 587 of the donors excluded roughly 16 rarely observed V segments, including chromosome 9 orphons, because counts were too low. Some IMGT-functional V segments, including TRBV6-2 and TRBV6-3, could not be distinguished by the 87-base-pair reads and were therefore excluded. A further reported finding was that TCR beta sequences accurately predicted the HLA-A and HLA-B alleles for most subjects in the first cohort. Correlated functional status among segregating V segments might reflect linkage disequilibrium, but an unknown experimental factor could not be ruled out. Most CMV-associated TCR beta chains appeared to be HLA-restricted in a later analysis, and the HLA associations seemed to be driven largely by CMV exposure. According to a later analysis, parvovirus B19, influenza, CMV and Epstein-Barr virus appeared linked to several top co-occurrence clusters. In the study, some 180 TCR beta chains were listed as associated with cytomegalovirus. According to a later genetic analysis, donors in an Asian-associated ancestry cluster had fewer N-insertions in productive TCRs than the approximately 710-donor mean. In an earlier analysis of under 600 of the donors, most TCR beta V segments were observed in productive rearrangements about 90% or about 30% of the time, broadly matching IMGT annotations. Because HLA typing was unavailable for some donors at each locus, only the typed subset was used in association tests. In a later genetic analysis, a missense DCLRE1C variant was associated with V-gene and J-gene trimming of TCR beta chains, and the association was replicated in an independent cohort. The presence/absence analyses assumed that sequencing depth was roughly uniform across donors, and that assumption may not be true. In vitro tests confirmed that a few of the cytomegalovirus-associated TCR beta chains recognize cytomegalovirus antigens. In a later analysis, HLA-associated TCR beta chains were found to be more clonally expanded and to have lower generation probabilities than equally common non-associated chains. Immune exposure information for the cohort was limited to CMV serostatus. Across donors, most TCR sequences were observed very rarely, whereas some public TCRs were present in many individuals. A later analysis found that TCR association rates varied across HLA loci, with DRB1 alleles showing the most associated TCRs and HLA-C alleles the fewest.

About this clone: Its antigen is currently not known. It has no much larger one-base neighbor in the sample; base qualities were not kept.

The protocol used for the library was the immunoSEQ multiplex PCR assay. The multiplex PCR relied on a mix of 60 forward primers for TCR Vbeta segments and 13 reverse primers for TCR Jbeta segments. The CDR3 region of rearranged TCR beta genes was amplified from genomic DNA with a multiplex PCR assay. On the Illumina HiSeq System, the amplified TCR beta libraries were sequenced as 87-base-pair reads. The authors' analysis ran thus. Across the 670 or so repertoires, a later analysis counted 75 million to 90 million unique TCR beta chains, 9 million to 14 million of which were shared by at least two donors. A nearest-neighbor algorithm error-corrected the raw reads and collapsed the reads into unique sequences, merging closely related sequences to remove PCR and sequencing errors. CDR3 sequences were aligned to IMGT reference sequences to assign V, D and J gene segments. Each retained sequence needed at least a six-nucleotide match to both a V gene segment and a J gene segment. Rearrangements were classified as productive when the CDR3 lacked stop codons and remained in frame with V and J, and all other rearrangements were classified as non-productive. Following IMGT convention, CDR3 was defined as the stretch from the second conserved V-encoded cysteine to the conserved J-encoded phenylalanine. The earlier analysis of about 640 of the donors excluded any sequence lacking an unambiguous match to a single V gene segment. An earlier analysis of 587 of the donors called V segments functional above 56.7% productive rearrangements and segregating when the between-donor standard deviation exceeded 5%. A statistical classification framework was built to diagnose cytomegalovirus status from the catalog of TCR beta chain sequences. In a later analysis, TCR nucleotide sequences were compared against IMGT/GENE-DB human TR gene sequences so that V and J genes could be assigned. In a later analysis, CDR3 sequences and most-parsimonious VDJ recombination scenarios were assigned using the TCRdist pipeline. In a later analysis, each TCR beta chain was defined by its CDR3 amino acid sequence together with its V-gene family, and reads lacking a unique V-gene family were excluded. A later analysis removed over 500 highly shared, low-generation-probability nucleotide sequences to deal with suspected cross-contamination and a sequencing artifact. A later analysis calculated a clonal expansion index for each public chain from normalized within-repertoire ranks of inferred template counts. A later analysis computed generation probabilities with a VDJ recombination model fitted to out-of-frame rearrangements, and checked the results against IGoR. In a later analysis, hypergeometric tests were used to score TCR-TCR, TCR-HLA and TCR-CMV co-occurrence, with a repertoire-size bias correction applied to TCR pairs. A later analysis estimated false discovery rates by permuting HLA or CMV assignments 20 times. In a later analysis, co-occurring TCRs were grouped with DBSCAN, and TCRdist sequence similarity was added when clustering was performed within HLA-allele-positive subsets. Repertoires with fewer than 30,000 or more than 120,000 public chains were left out of co-occurrence clustering, as were a handful of repertoires with anomalous nucleotide sharing. TCRdb limited this immuneACCESS table to in-frame rearrangements with V and J called. A share of clones is missing; checked studies link under half to unresolved V genes, and the rest is unexplained. That table gives V, J and clone size, and the DNA gave D and trimming. This sample holds approximately 110,000 clones; about 83% were observed only once. More than 4.5% of the sample is held by the ten biggest clonotypes.

The source of this sequence is a female donor in good health and CMV-seropositive. The rearrangement combines TRBV7-9 with TRBJ1-5; 8 of the junction bases match TRBD1. Material: PBMCs. The nucleotide sequence reads TGTGCCAGCGGAAGACAGGGGTATCAGCCCCAGCATTTT. Its protein product is CASGRQGYQPQHF.